These T cell receptor beta chains were read from a single sample in a study of immune evolution from preneoplasia to lung adenocarcinoma. Clones were sequenced by immunoSEQ multiplex PCR, and TCRdb holds only the in-frame ones, with some missing. The table shows 8,000 to 8,500 clones, with about 81% occurring only once. Sequencing was done on a sample of FFPE minimally invasive lung adenocarcinoma tissue. All receptors come from a person aged 70 to 85 with lung adenocarcinoma. The CDR3 runs from the conserved cysteine through the conserved F or W. Each record gives: V gene, D gene, clone size, J gene, CDR3 DNA, CDR3 protein. A D gene is named only where the DNA matches it firmly. Some rows have no size entry. The others give once, few or many, or a class for an expanded clone.

V: TRBV30; D: TRBD2; size: NA; J: TRBJ2-3; DNA: TGTGCCTGGAGTCAGTTAGCGGGAGGGCCCACAGATACGCAGTATTTT; CDR3: CAWSQLAGGPTDTQYF
V: TRBV2; D: NA; size: NA; J: TRBJ1-5; DNA: TGTGCCAGCAGTGGGTGGGACAATGATCAGCCCCAGCATTTT; CDR3: CASSGWDNDQPQHF
V: TRBV28; D: NA; size: NA; J: TRBJ1-4; DNA: TGTGCCAGCAGTTTATTCGGGGGGGCCCGTGAAAAACTGTTTTTT; CDR3: CASSLFGGAREKLFF
V: TRBV4-2; D: NA; size: NA; J: TRBJ1-6; DNA: TGTGCCAGCAGCCAAGGCCCCCTGGAACAGTATGGCTCCTATAATTCACCCCTCCACTTT; CDR3: CASSQGPLEQYGSYNSPLHF
V: TRBV25-1; D: NA; size: NA; J: TRBJ1-2; DNA: TGTGCCAGTCAACGGGCTAACTATGGCTACACCTTC; CDR3: CASQRANYGYTF
V: TRBV6-4; D: NA; size: NA; J: TRBJ2-5; DNA: TGTGCCAGCAGTTGGAGAGAGACCCAGTACTTC; CDR3: CASSWRETQYF
V: TRBV4-2; D: TRBD2; size: NA; J: TRBJ2-1; DNA: TGTGCCAGCAGCCAAGATATCTCCACGGGAGGGGTGCAGTTCTTC; CDR3: CASSQDISTGGVQFF
V: TRBV6-1; D: TRBD2; size: NA; J: TRBJ2-2; DNA: TGTGCCAGCAGTGGGACTAGCGGGACCACCGGGGAGCTGTTTTTT; CDR3: CASSGTSGTTGELFF
V: TRBV11-3; D: NA; size: NA; J: TRBJ2-1; DNA: TGTGCCAGCAGCTTAGAGGGGTATAACAATGAGCAGTTCTTC; CDR3: CASSLEGYNNEQFF
V: TRBV2; D: TRBD1; size: NA; J: TRBJ2-1; DNA: TGTGCCAGCAGTGTACAGGGGATGAATGAGCAGTTCTTC; CDR3: CASSVQGMNEQFF
V: TRBV30; D: NA; size: NA; J: TRBJ1-2; DNA: TGTGCCTGGAGTGTAGGAGTTTATGGCTACACCTTC; CDR3: CAWSVGVYGYTF
V: TRBV7-9; D: NA; size: few; J: TRBJ1-5; DNA: TGTGCCAGCAGCACGGCAGGGTTTGGTCAGCCCCAGCATTTT; CDR3: CASSTAGFGQPQHF
V: TRBV14; D: NA; size: NA; J: TRBJ2-1; DNA: TGTGCCAGCAGCCTCTCCCGTCCCCGCGAGCAGTTCTTC; CDR3: CASSLSRPREQFF
V: TRBV7-8; D: TRBD2; size: NA; J: TRBJ2-2; DNA: TGTGCCAGCAGCTTAGAGGCTAGCGGGGGAACCGGGGAGCTGTTTTTT; CDR3: CASSLEASGGTGELFF
V: TRBV4-1; D: NA; size: NA; J: TRBJ1-2; DNA: TGCGCCAGCAGCCAAGAGCTCCTCTATGGCTACACCTTC; CDR3: CASSQELLYGYTF
V: TRBV19; D: TRBD1; size: NA; J: TRBJ1-2; DNA: TGTGCCAGTAGTCCTCTCGCCGGACAGGGTGGTTACACCTTC; CDR3: CASSPLAGQGGYTF
V: TRBV7-3; D: TRBD2; size: once; J: TRBJ2-1; DNA: TGTGCCAGCAGCTTAATGCGGGGGGGCAATAATGAGCAGTTCTTC; CDR3: CASSLMRGGNNEQFF
V: TRBV5-1; D: NA; size: once; J: TRBJ2-3; DNA: TGCGCCAGCAGCTTAGGAGATACGCAGTATTTT; CDR3: CASSLGDTQYF
V: TRBV5-1; D: TRBD2; size: NA; J: TRBJ2-7; DNA: TGCGCCAGCAGCCCAGGACTAGCGGGAGTCAACGAGCAGTACTTC; CDR3: CASSPGLAGVNEQYF
V: TRBV10-3; D: NA; size: few; J: TRBJ1-1; DNA: TGTGCCATCAGCCCTTCGAACACTGAAGCTTTCTTT; CDR3: CAISPSNTEAFF
V: TRBV5-1; D: NA; size: NA; J: TRBJ1-4; DNA: TGCGCCAGCAGCTTGCTTAGGGGCCCTAATGAAAAACTGTTTTTT; CDR3: CASSLLRGPNEKLFF
V: TRBV30; D: TRBD1; size: NA; J: TRBJ1-2; DNA: TGTGCCTGGAGTACGGGGACAGGGAGGTATGGCTACACCTTC; CDR3: CAWSTGTGRYGYTF
V: TRBV19; D: NA; size: NA; J: TRBJ1-2; DNA: TGTGCCAGTAGTATGGATGGAGAATATGGCTACACCTTC; CDR3: CASSMDGEYGYTF
V: TRBV14; D: TRBD1; size: NA; J: TRBJ1-1; DNA: TGTGCCAGCAGCCAAGAAAGGCAGGGGGCGGCTTTCTTT; CDR3: CASSQERQGAAFF
V: TRBV25-1; D: NA; size: NA; J: TRBJ1-6; DNA: TGTGCCAGCAGTGACAGGAATAATTCACCCCCCCACTTT; CDR3: CASSDRNNSPPHF
V: TRBV9; D: NA; size: NA; J: TRBJ2-1; DNA: TGTGCCAGCAGCGCCACGGGCCAGGGAACGTTCGGTGAGCAGTTCTTC; CDR3: CASSATGQGTFGEQFF
V: TRBV28; D: TRBD1; size: NA; J: TRBJ1-4; DNA: TGTGCCAGCAGTCCCCCTGGACAGGGGGCAACTAATGAAAAACTGTTTTTT; CDR3: CASSPPGQGATNEKLFF
V: TRBV7-7; D: NA; size: once; J: TRBJ2-7; DNA: TGTGCCAGCAGCATAGGGGGGGAGGGCGAGCAGTACTTC; CDR3: CASSIGGEGEQYF
V: TRBV28; D: NA; size: NA; J: TRBJ1-2; DNA: TGTGCCAGCAGTGTCGGGACTGCAAACTATGGCTACACCTTC; CDR3: CASSVGTANYGYTF
V: TRBV25-1; D: NA; size: NA; J: TRBJ1-1; DNA: TGTGCCAGCAGTGAGAGTTGGAACACTGAAGCTTTCTTT; CDR3: CASSESWNTEAFF
V: TRBV7-8; D: TRBD2; size: NA; J: TRBJ2-7; DNA: TGTGCCAGCAGCTTCAGACTAGCGGGCTCCTACGAGCAGTACTTC; CDR3: CASSFRLAGSYEQYF
V: TRBV6-4; D: TRBD1; size: NA; J: TRBJ1-2; DNA: TGTGCCAGCATGGACAGGACGGGAGGCTACACCTTC; CDR3: CASMDRTGGYTF
V: TRBV16; D: NA; size: NA; J: TRBJ1-5; DNA: TGTGCCAGCAGCCAATTAGGGTATAGCAATCAGCCCCAGCATTTT; CDR3: CASSQLGYSNQPQHF
V: TRBV7-2; D: TRBD1; size: NA; J: TRBJ1-1; DNA: TGTGCCAGCAGCCCCGACAGGGCGAACACTGAAGCTTTCTTT; CDR3: CASSPDRANTEAFF
V: TRBV9; D: NA; size: NA; J: TRBJ2-3; DNA: TGTGCCAGCAGCGTAGGCGCGGGGCTACGTGCAGATACGCAGTATTTT; CDR3: CASSVGAGLRADTQYF
V: TRBV6-1; D: TRBD2; size: NA; J: TRBJ2-1; DNA: TGTGCCAGCAGTGGGCTAGCGGGAGGGGGGGGTGAGCAGTTCTTC; CDR3: CASSGLAGGGGEQFF
V: TRBV13; D: TRBD2; size: NA; J: TRBJ2-3; DNA: TGTGCCAGCAGCTTAGTGCTAGCGGGGGGAGATACGCAGTATTTT; CDR3: CASSLVLAGGDTQYF
V: TRBV5-6; D: TRBD1; size: NA; J: TRBJ1-1; DNA: TGTGCCAGCAGCTTGGGGGACAGGGTGGGCACTGAAGCTTTCTTT; CDR3: CASSLGDRVGTEAFF
V: TRBV6-1; D: NA; size: NA; J: TRBJ1-2; DNA: TGTGCCAGCAGATCTCGCGGGCAGGCCCTAGCTGGCTACACCTTC; CDR3: CASRSRGQALAGYTF
V: TRBV29-1; D: NA; size: NA; J: TRBJ1-3; DNA: TGCAGCGTCGGGGAAGCCGACAATGGCCCCTCTGGAAACACCATATATTTT; CDR3: CSVGEADNGPSGNTIYF
V: TRBV6-5; D: NA; size: NA; J: TRBJ1-4; DNA: TGTGCCAGCAGTTTTATTCAGGGGAGTGGCGAAAAACTGTTTTTT; CDR3: CASSFIQGSGEKLFF
V: TRBV5-6; D: NA; size: NA; J: TRBJ1-1; DNA: TGTGCCAGCAGCCCTGTCCTGAACACTGAAGCTTTCTTT; CDR3: CASSPVLNTEAFF
V: TRBV5-4; D: NA; size: NA; J: TRBJ2-7; DNA: TGTGCCAGCAGCTTGGGTGGGACAAAAACCTACGAGCAGTACTTC; CDR3: CASSLGGTKTYEQYF